Sequencing of this T cell receptor (beta chain) was carried out in a study of CD8 T cells in ankylosing spondylitis. The study's findings and limits: What appeared characteristic of ankylosing spondylitis blood was a TCR beta motif of 7 or 8 highly homologous variants.

Germline CDR1 reads MNHEY; CDR2 reads SMNVEV (reference sequence). Trimming removed 2 bases at V and 1 base at J, with 14 bases between. The CDR3 loop spans 16 amino acids. TCRdb analysed the 5' RACE reads with MiXCR anew, one entry per CDR3 protein. The sample records some 450,000 distinct CDR3 sequences, 15% to 20% being singletons. In regard to this clonotype: Its specificity is not known.

Material for sequencing was blood, either unsorted or a sorted T cell fraction (not recorded which). The chain has TRBV27 and TRBJ1-1; D may be TRBD1 (5 bases). The receptor's source is a male donor with ankylosing spondylitis. The CDR3 region has the DNA TGTGCCAGCAGTTTAGAGAGCAGGGTCAGGAACACTGAAGCTTTCTTT. This translates into CASSLESRVRNTEAFF.